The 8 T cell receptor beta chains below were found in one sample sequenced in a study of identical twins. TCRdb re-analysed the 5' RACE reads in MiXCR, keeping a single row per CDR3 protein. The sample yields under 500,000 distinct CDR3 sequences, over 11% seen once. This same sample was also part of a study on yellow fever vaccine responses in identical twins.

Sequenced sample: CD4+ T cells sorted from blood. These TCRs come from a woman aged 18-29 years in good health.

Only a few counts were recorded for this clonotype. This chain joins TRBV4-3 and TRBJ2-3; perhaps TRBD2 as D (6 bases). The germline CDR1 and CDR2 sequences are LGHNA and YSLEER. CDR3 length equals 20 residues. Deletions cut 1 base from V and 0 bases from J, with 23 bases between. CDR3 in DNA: TGCGCCAGCAGCCAAGTTTGGAGGGACCTAGCTCTCCCTAGCACAGATACGCAGTATTTT. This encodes CASSQVWRDLALPSTDTQYF.

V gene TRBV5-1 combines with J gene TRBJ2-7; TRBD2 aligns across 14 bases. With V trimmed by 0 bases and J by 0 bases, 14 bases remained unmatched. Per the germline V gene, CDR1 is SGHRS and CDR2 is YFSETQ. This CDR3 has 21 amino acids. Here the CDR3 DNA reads TGCGCCAGCAGCTTGGCCCAGCCTTGGACTAGCGGGGGGCCAAACTCCTACGAGCAGTACTTC. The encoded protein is CASSLAQPWTSGGPNSYEQYF.

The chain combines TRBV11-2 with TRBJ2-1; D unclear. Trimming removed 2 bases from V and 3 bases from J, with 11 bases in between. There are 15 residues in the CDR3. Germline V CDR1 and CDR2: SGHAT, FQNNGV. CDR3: CASSLSASGYNEQFF. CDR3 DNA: TGTGCCAGCAGCTTATCCGCTAGTGGCTACAATGAGCAGTTCTTC.

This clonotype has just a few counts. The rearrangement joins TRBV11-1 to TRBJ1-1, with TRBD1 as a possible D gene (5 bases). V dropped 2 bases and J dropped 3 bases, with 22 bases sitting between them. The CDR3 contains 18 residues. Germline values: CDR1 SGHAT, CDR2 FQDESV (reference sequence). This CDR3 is CASSLRDRQYKGDTEAFF. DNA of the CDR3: TGTGCCAGCAGCTTACGCGATCGACAGTACAAGGGCGACACTGAAGCTTTCTTT. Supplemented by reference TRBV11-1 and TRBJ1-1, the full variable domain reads EAEVAQSPRYKITEKSQAVAFWCDPISGHATLYWYRQILGQGPELLVQFQDESVVDDSQLPKDRFSAERLKGVDSTLKIQPAELGDSAMYLCASSLRDRQYKGDTEAFFGQGTRLTVV.

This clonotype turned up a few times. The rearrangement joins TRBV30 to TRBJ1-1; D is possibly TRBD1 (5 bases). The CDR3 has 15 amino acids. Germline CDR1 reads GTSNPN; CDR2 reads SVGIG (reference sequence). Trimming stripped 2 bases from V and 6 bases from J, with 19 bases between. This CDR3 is CAWSSWGGDISEAFF. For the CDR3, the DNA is TGTGCCTGGAGTAGTTGGGGGGGGGATATATCTGAAGCTTTCTTT.

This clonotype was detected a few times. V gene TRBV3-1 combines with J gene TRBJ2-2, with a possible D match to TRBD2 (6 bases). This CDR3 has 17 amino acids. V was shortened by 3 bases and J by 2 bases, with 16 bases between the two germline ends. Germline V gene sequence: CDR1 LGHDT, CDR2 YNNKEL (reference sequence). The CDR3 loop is CASSHGGLGYNTGELFF. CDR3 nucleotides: TGTGCCAGCAGCCACGGAGGGTTGGGATACAACACCGGGGAGCTGTTTTTT.

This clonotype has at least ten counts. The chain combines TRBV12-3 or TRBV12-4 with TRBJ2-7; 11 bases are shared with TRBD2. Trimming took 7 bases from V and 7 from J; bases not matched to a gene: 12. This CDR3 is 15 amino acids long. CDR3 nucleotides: TGTGCCAGCACCTTGGGAGGACTAGCGGGTGGAGAGCAGTACTTC. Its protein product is CASTLGGLAGGEQYF.

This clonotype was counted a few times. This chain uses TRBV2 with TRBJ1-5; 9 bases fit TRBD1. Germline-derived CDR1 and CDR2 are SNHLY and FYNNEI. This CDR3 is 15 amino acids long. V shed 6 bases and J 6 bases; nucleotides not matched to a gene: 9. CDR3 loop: CASRETGGGGQPQHF. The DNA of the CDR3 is TGTGCCAGCAGGGAGACAGGGGGGGGTGGTCAGCCCCAGCATTTT.